This T cell receptor beta chain was obtained from a study of blood T cell repertoires in COVID-19. The protocol was immunoSEQ multiplex PCR, while the TCRdb copy is restricted to in-frame clones and leaves out a portion. The sample holds 160,000 or so clones, about 85% seen once. Deletions cut 3 bases from V and 7 bases from J, with 10 bases between. The CDR3 runs 12 residues. CDR1 DFQATT and CDR2 SNEGSKA come from the germline V gene (reference sequence). The sequence derives from a woman aged 70 to 79 with acute or convalescent COVID-19. V gene TRBV20-1 combines with J gene TRBJ2-4; TRBD1 might be the D (6 bases). The sample comprised peripheral blood. The CDR3 region has the DNA TGCAGTGCTAGTCCCACAGGGAACATTCAGTACTTC. The encoded protein is CSASPTGNIQYF.